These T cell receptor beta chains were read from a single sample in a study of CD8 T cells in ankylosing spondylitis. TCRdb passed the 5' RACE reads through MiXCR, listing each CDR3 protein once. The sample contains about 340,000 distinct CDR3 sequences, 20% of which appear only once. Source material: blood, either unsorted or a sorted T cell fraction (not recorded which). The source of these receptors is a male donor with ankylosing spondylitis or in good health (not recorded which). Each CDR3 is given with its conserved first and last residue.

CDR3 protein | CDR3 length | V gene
CATSRALGTPLNEQYF | 16 | TRBV15
CASSWGTIGTDTQYF | 15 | TRBV5-1
CASSLGLGLEQFF | 13 | TRBV11-2
CASSSPRRETQYF | 13 | TRBV5-6
CASGYSVDGYTF | 12 | TRBV25-1
CASSPGPTPGGEQYF | 15 | TRBV4-1
CASSTQTGMDGYTF | 14 | TRBV6-5
CSAEVWAGYTF | 11 | TRBV29-1
CASSSGQGAADTQYF | 15 | TRBV28
CASSYDSGKTQYF | 13 | TRBV6-6
CAWSEDISSYNEQFF | 15 | TRBV30
CASSPGPGGNQPQHF | 15 | TRBV2
CSARTGQGPEAFF | 13 | TRBV20-1
CSATPGLGTDTQYF | 14 | TRBV20-1
CASSSLTGGDTQYF | 14 | TRBV5-6
CASSPPSGGAHEQFF | 15 | TRBV7-9
CASSLAGALVETQYF | 15 | TRBV7-9
CASSFSNQGASEQFF | 15 | TRBV12-3/TRBV12-4
CASSILQGATYNEQFF | 16 | TRBV6-1
CAKLGLLDNEQFF | 13 | TRBV2
CASSLASGRGYEQYF | 15 | TRBV5-5
CASSSTAGSEQYF | 13 | TRBV7-9
CASSLPGQGDPDTQYF | 16 | TRBV11-2
CASTPMTGMLFF | 12 | TRBV7-7
CASTRGKFNEQFF | 13 | TRBV28
CSARDYLTSTGGDQETQYF | 19 | TRBV20-1
CASSWGGSYEQYF | 13 | TRBV28
CATGFGEQFF | 10 | TRBV12-3/TRBV12-4
CSHRDRAFSTDTQYF | 15 | TRBV29-1
CASSQVARGLLGETQYF | 17 | TRBV4-2
CASSYFGGGLNEQFF | 15 | TRBV6-5
CSVEGGDPEAFF | 12 | TRBV29-1
CASSMMAGSNYGYTF | 15 | TRBV19
CASSVVERGDEQFF | 14 | TRBV9
CASSSLTYNEQFF | 13 | TRBV9
CSARPFGTDPGGREQYF | 17 | TRBV20-1
CASSPAGTSWDEQYF | 15 | TRBV18
CASSVDESFGSSEAFF | 16 | TRBV9
CSAREWAGSTDTQYF | 15 | TRBV20-1
CARSTGPPTSNQPQHF | 16 | TRBV6-1
CASSHFSGGLADTQYF | 16 | TRBV7-9
CASSSGLRDNEQFF | 14 | TRBV11-2
CASSPRPEDRAYEQYF | 16 | TRBV4-1
CASSTRESPYEQYF | 14 | TRBV27
CASSQEGTGISYEQYF | 16 | TRBV4-2
CASTLSAIRAGGELFF | 16 | TRBV12-3/TRBV12-4
CASSETSGDTGELFF | 15 | TRBV6-4
CASRKTSGFTDTQYF | 15 | TRBV2
CASSLTGQGPHEQYF | 15 | TRBV7-9
CASSPLPRYNEQFF | 14 | TRBV4-1
CASSHVDSEQYF | 12 | TRBV4-1
CASSVGTGDYNEQFF | 15 | TRBV9
CASSPAGGGIEAFF | 14 | TRBV12-3/TRBV12-4
CASSLSSRGGLYNEQFF | 17 | TRBV7-8
CASSPTRYSNQPQHF | 15 | TRBV2
CASSIFGGVDYEQYF | 15 | TRBV19
CASSLEAELSYNEQFF | 16 | TRBV12-3/TRBV12-4